This T cell receptor (beta chain) is drawn from a study of blood T cell repertoires in COVID-19. The method was immunoSEQ multiplex PCR; TCRdb's version includes in-frame clones alone and lacks a portion of them. The table includes around 38,000 clones, 80% to 90% detected once. Trimming left V 0 bases short and J 4 bases short, with 7 bases between. The CDR3 extends over 13 amino acids. The germline V gene has CDR1 SGHNT and CDR2 YYREEE (reference sequence). The J gene is TRBJ2-5, the V gene TRBV5-4; D not resolved. This sequence originates from a human donor in a cohort sampled during active COVID-19. The source material was peripheral blood. Here the CDR3 DNA reads TGTGCCAGCAGCTTGGGTAACGGAGAGACCCAGTACTTC. Translation: CASSLGNGETQYF. Based on the CDR3 plus reference TRBV5-4 and TRBJ2-5, the full variable domain is ETGVTQSPTHLIKTRGQQVTLRCSSQSGHNTVSWYQQALGQGPQFIFQYYREEENGRGNFPPRFSGLQFPNYSSELNVNALELDDSALYLCASSLGNGETQYFGPGTRLLVL.